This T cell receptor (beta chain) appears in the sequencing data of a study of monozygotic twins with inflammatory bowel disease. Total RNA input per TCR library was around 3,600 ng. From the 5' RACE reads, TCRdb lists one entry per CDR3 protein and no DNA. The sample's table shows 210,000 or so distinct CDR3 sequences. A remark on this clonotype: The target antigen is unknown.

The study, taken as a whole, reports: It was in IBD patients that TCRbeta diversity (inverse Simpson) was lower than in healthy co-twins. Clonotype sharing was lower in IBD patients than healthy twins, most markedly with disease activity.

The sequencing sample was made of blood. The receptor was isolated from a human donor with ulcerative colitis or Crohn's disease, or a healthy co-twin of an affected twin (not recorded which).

The CDR3 loop reads CASSPPDRVNTEAFF. This chain uses TRBV4-1 with TRBJ1-1; the D gene TCRdb calls, TRBD1, cannot be checked with no DNA. Germline-derived CDR1 and CDR2 are MGHRA and YSYEKL. The CDR3 contains 15 residues.